Listed below are T cell receptor beta chains from one sample, sequenced in a study of blood T cell repertoires in COVID-19. TCRdb keeps only in-frame clones here, not all; method: immunoSEQ multiplex PCR. This table holds roughly 230,000 clones, 75% to 90% found once. Sequenced: peripheral blood. The receptors originated from a man between 35 and 55 years old with acute or convalescent COVID-19. The CDR3 runs from the conserved cysteine through the conserved F or W. D genes are given only for firm matches. Where a row states a size, it is once, few, many or the class of an expanded clone; other rows omit it.

CDR3 length | J gene | clone size | V gene | D gene | CDR3 DNA | CDR3 protein
15 | TRBJ2-7 | NA | TRBV28 | NA | TGTGCCAGCAGTTTTGGGGGCGGGAGACCTCTCGAGCAGTACTTC | CASSFGGGRPLEQYF
15 | TRBJ1-5 | NA | TRBV6-5 | TRBD1 | TGTGCCAGCAGTTACGGGACAGGGGTCAATCAGCCCCAGCATTTT | CASSYGTGVNQPQHF
15 | TRBJ2-1 | NA | TRBV11-2 | NA | TGTGCCAGCAGCTTATTTGGAGGGAGCGTAGATGAGCAGTTCTTC | CASSLFGGSVDEQFF
14 | TRBJ2-7 | once | TRBV5-6 | NA | TGTGCCAGCAGCTCCCTCAGGGGAGAGAAGGTGCAGTACTTC | CASSSLRGEKVQYF
15 | TRBJ2-1 | once | TRBV6-4 | TRBD2 | TGTGCCAGCAGTGACTCCACTAGCGGGAGCGATGAGCAGTTCTTC | CASSDSTSGSDEQFF
14 | TRBJ2-3 | NA | TRBV28 | TRBD2 | TGTGCCAGTTCGACTAGCGGGAGAACAGATACGCAGTATTTT | CASSTSGRTDTQYF
12 | TRBJ1-2 | once | TRBV3-1/TRBV3-2 | NA | TGTGCCAGCAGCCAAGCTCTACGGGGCTACACCTTC | CASSQALRGYTF
13 | TRBJ1-4 | few | TRBV11-2 | TRBD1 | TGTGCCAGCAGCCCGGGACAGAGGGAAAAACTGTTTTTT | CASSPGQREKLFF
16 | TRBJ1-4 | NA | TRBV6-5 | NA | TGTGCCAGCAGTTACCAAACGTCGGGGGTTAGGGAAAAACTGTTTTTT | CASSYQTSGVREKLFF
15 | TRBJ1-2 | NA | TRBV25-1 | NA | TGTGCCAGCAGTGAGTCTACCGGACACCTCTATGGCTACACCTTC | CASSESTGHLYGYTF
13 | TRBJ1-2 | NA | TRBV28 | TRBD1 | TGTGCCAGCAGGGAGACAGGGGGCGATGGCTACACCTTC | CASRETGGDGYTF
16 | TRBJ2-1 | NA | TRBV5-4 | TRBD2 | TGTGCCAGCAGCTCATCCCGTGGGGCGGGGGACAATGAGCAGTTCTTC | CASSSSRGAGDNEQFF
14 | TRBJ1-2 | once | TRBV6-1 | NA | TGTGCCAGCAGTGAACGGACAATTAACTATGGCTACACCTTC | CASSERTINYGYTF
11 | TRBJ2-1 | NA | TRBV7-8 | NA | TGTGCCAGCAGCACGAGAAATGAGCAGTTCTTC | CASSTRNEQFF
15 | TRBJ2-1 | NA | TRBV6-5 | TRBD2 | TGTGCCAGCAGCCTTAGCGGGATCTTGATCCATGAGCAGTTCTTC | CASSLSGILIHEQFF
15 | TRBJ2-1 | NA | TRBV5-5 | TRBD1 | TGTGCCAGCAGCTTCCCGGGACAGGGTAGGAATGAGCAGTTCTTC | CASSFPGQGRNEQFF